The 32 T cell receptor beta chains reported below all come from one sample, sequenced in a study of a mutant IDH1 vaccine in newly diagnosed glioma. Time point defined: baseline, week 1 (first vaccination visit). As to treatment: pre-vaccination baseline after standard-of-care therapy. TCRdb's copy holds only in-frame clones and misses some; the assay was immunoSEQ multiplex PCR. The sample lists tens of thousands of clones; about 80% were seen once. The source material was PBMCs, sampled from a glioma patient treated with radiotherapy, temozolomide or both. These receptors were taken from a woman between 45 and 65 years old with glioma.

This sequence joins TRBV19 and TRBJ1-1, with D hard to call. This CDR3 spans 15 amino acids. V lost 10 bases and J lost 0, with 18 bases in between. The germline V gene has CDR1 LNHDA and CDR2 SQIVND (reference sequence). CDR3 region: CATENRGIMNTEAFF. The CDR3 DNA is TGTGCCACGGAAAACCGCGGGATCATGAACACTGAAGCTTTCTTT.

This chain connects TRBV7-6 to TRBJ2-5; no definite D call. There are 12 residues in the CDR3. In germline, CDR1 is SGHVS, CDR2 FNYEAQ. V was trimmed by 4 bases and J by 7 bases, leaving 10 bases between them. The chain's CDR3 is CASSSPGVTQYF. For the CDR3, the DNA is TGTGCCAGCAGCTCCCCGGGCGTGACCCAGTACTTC.

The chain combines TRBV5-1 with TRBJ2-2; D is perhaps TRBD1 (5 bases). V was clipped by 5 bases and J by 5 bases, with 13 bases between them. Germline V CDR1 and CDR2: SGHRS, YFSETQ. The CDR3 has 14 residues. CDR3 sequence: CASRGLGRTGELFF. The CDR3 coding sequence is TGCGCCAGCAGAGGATTGGGGCGAACCGGGGAGCTGTTTTTT.

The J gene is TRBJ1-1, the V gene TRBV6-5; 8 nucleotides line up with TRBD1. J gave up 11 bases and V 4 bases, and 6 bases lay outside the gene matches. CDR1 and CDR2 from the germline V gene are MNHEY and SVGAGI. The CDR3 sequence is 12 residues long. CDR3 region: CASSFRQGQAFF. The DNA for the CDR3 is TGTGCCAGCAGTTTCCGACAGGGGCAGGCTTTCTTT.

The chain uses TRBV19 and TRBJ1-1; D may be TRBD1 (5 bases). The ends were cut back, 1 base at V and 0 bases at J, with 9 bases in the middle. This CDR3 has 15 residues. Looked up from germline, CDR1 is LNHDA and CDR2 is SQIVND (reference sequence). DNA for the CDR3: TGTGCCAGTAGTATAGGAGGCAGGGTGAACACTGAAGCTTTCTTT. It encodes CASSIGGRVNTEAFF.

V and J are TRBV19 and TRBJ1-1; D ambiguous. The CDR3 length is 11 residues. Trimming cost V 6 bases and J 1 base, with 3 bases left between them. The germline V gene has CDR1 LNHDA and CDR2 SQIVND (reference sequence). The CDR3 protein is CASRTNTEAFF. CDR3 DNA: TGTGCCAGTAGAACGAACACTGAAGCTTTCTTT.

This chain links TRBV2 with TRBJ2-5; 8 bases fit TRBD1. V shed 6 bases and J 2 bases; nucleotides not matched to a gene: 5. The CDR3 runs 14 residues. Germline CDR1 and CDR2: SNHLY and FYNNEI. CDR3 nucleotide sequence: TGTGCCAGCAGACTGACAGGGGTGCAAGAGACCCAGTACTTC. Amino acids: CASRLTGVQETQYF.

The CDR3 bases are TGTGCCAGCAGTTTCGGGACAGCATCCTACGAGCAGTACTTC. Translated: CASSFGTASYEQYF. V and J are TRBV27 and TRBJ2-7; 7 nucleotides align to TRBD1. The CDR3 runs 14 residues. V was pared by 3 bases and J by 1 base, with 3 bases of the junction left unmatched. CDR1 MNHEY and CDR2 SMNVEV come from the germline V gene (reference sequence).

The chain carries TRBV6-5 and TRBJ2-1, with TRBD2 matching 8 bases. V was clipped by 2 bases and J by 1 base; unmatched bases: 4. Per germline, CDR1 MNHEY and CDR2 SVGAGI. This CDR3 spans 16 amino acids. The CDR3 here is CASSYKTSVSYNEQFF. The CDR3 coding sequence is TGTGCCAGCAGTTACAAGACTAGCGTATCCTACAATGAGCAGTTCTTC.

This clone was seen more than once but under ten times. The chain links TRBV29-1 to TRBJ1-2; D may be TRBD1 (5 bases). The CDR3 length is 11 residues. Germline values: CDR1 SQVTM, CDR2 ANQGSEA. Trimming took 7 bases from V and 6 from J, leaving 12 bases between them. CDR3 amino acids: CSGDGANGYTF. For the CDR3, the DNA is TGCAGCGGAGACGGGGCCAATGGCTACACCTTC.

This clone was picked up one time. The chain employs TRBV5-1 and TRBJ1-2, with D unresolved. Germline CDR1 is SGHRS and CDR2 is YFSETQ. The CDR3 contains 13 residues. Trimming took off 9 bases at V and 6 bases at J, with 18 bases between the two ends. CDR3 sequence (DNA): TGCGCCACTTCGCTGGGAGGGAGTAATGGCTACACCTTC. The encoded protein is CATSLGGSNGYTF.

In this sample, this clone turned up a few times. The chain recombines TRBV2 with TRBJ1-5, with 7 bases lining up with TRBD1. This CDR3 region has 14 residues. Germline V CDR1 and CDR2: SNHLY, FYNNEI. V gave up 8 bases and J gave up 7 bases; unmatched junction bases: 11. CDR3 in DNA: TGTGCCAGCCACCCGCCCTCGACAGGGCAGCCCCAGCATTTT. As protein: CASHPPSTGQPQHF.

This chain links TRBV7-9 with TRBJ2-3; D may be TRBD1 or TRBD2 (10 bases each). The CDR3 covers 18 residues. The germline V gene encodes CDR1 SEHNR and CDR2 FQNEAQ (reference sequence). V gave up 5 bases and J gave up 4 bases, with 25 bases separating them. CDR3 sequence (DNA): TGTGCCAGCAGCCCGGGACAGGGGAAGAGCGGGGGGGCAGATACGCAGTATTTT. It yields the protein CASSPGQGKSGGADTQYF.

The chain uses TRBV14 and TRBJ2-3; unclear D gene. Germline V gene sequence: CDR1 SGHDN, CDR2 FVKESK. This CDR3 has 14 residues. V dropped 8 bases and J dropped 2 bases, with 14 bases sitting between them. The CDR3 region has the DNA TGTGCCAGCCTTACCCGGCCGACCACAGATACGCAGTATTTT. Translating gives CASLTRPTTDTQYF.

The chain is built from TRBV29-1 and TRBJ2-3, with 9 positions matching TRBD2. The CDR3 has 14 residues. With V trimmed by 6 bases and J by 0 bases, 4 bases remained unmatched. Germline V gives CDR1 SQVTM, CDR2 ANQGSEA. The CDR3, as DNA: TGCAGCGTGCAGACTAGCGGAAGCACAGATACGCAGTATTTT. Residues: CSVQTSGSTDTQYF.

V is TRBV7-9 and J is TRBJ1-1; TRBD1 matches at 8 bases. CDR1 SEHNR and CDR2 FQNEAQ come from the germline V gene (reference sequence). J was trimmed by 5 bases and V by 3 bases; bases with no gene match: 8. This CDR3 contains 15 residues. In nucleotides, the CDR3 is TGTGCCAGCAGCTTCCCCCAGGGGGCGAGAACTGAAGCTTTCTTT. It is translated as CASSFPQGARTEAFF.

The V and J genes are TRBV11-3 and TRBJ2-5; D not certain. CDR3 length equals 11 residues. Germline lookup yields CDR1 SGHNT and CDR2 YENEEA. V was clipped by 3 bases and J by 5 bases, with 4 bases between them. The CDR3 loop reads CASSFRETQYF. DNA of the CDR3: TGTGCCAGCAGCTTTCGTGAGACCCAGTACTTC.

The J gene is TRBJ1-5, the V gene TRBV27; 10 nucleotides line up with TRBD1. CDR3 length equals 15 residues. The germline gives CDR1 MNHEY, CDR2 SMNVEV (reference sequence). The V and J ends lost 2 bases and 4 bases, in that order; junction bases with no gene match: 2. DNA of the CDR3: TGTGCCAGCAGTTTAAAGGGACAGGGGAATCAGCCCCAGCATTTT. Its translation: CASSLKGQGNQPQHF.

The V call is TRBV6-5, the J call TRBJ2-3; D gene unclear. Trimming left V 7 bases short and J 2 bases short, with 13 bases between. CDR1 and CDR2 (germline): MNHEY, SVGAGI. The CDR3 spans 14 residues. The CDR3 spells CASNSAEPTDTQYF. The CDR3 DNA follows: TGTGCCAGCAACTCGGCAGAGCCCACAGATACGCAGTATTTT.

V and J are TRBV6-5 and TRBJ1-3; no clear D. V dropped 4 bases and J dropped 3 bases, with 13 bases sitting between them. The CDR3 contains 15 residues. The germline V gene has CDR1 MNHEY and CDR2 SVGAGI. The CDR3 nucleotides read TGTGCCAGCAGTTCGCTCAAGGGTGTTGGAAACACCATATATTTT. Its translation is CASSSLKGVGNTIYF.

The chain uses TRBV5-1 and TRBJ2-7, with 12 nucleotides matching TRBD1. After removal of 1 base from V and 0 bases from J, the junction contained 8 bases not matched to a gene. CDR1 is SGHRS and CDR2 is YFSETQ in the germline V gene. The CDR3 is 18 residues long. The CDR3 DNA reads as TGCGCCAGCAGCTTGCTGGGGACAGGGGGCATGAGCTCCTACGAGCAGTACTTC. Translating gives CASSLLGTGGMSSYEQYF.

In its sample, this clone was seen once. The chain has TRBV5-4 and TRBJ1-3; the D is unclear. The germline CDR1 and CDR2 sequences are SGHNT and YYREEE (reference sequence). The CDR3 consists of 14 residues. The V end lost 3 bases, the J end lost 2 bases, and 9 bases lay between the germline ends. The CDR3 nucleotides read TGTGCCAGCAGCTCGGCGGGAGCTGGAAACACCATATATTTT. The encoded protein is CASSSAGAGNTIYF.

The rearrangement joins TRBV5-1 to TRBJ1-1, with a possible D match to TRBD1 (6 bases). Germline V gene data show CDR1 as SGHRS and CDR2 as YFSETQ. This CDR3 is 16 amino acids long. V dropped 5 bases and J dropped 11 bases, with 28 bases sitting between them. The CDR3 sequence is CASRRLPIQQGTVAFF. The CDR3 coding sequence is TGCGCCAGCAGACGCCTACCAATCCAGCAGGGGACGGTGGCTTTCTTT.

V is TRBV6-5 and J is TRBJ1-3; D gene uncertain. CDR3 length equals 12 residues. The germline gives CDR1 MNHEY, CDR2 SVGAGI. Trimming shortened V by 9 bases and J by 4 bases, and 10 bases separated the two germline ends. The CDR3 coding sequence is TGTGCCAGTACGGGCAACGGAAACACCATATATTTT. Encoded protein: CASTGNGNTIYF.

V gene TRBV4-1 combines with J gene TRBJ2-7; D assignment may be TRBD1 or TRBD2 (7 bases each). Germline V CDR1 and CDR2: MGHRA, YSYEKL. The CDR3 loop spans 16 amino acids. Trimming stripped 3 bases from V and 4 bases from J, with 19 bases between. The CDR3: CASSHPGRDRLYEQYF. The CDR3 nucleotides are TGCGCCAGCAGCCATCCGGGGAGGGACAGATTATACGAGCAGTACTTC.

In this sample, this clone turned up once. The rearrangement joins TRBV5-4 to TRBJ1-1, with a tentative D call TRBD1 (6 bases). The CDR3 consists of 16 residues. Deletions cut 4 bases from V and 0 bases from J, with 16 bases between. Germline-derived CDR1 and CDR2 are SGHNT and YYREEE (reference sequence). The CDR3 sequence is CASSPGDWTVNTEAFF. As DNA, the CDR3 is TGTGCCAGCAGCCCTGGGGACTGGACAGTGAACACTGAAGCTTTCTTT.

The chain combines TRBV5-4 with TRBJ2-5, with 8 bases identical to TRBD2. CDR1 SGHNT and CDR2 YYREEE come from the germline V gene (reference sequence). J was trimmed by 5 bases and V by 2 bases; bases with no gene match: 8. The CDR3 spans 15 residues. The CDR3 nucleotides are TGTGCCAGCAGCTTATCCGGGGGGGCCAAGGAGACCCAGTACTTC. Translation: CASSLSGGAKETQYF.

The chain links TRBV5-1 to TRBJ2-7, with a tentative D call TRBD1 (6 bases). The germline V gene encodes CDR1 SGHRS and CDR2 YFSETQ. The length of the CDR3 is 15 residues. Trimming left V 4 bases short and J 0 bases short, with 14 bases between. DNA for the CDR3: TGCGCCAGCAGCCCGGCCTTACAGGGCTCCTACGAGCAGTACTTC. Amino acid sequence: CASSPALQGSYEQYF.

This CDR3 is CASSVVQAGNTIYF. The CDR3 nucleotides read TGTGCCAGCAGCGTCGTACAGGCTGGAAACACCATATATTTT. This sequence joins TRBV7-8 and TRBJ1-3, with D maybe TRBD1 (5 bases). Looked up from germline, CDR1 is SGHVS and CDR2 is FQNEAQ. Trimming took 5 bases from V and 2 from J, leaving 10 bases between them. CDR3 length: 14 residues.

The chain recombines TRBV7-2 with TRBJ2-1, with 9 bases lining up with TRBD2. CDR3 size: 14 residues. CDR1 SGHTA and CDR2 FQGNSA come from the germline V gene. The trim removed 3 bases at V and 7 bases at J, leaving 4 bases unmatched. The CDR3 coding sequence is TGTGCCAGCAGCTTGGGACTAGCAAGAAATGAGCAGTTCTTC. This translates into CASSLGLARNEQFF.

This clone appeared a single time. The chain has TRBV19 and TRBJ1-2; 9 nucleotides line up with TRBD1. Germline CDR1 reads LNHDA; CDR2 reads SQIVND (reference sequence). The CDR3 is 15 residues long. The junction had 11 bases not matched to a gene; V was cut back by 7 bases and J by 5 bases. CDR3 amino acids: CASTPSGTGLYGYTF. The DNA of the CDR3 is TGTGCCAGTACTCCCTCAGGGACAGGGCTTTATGGCTACACCTTC.

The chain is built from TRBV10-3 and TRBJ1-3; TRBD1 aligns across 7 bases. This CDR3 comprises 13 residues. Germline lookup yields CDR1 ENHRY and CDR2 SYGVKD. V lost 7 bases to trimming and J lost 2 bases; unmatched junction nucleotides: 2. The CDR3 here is CAITTGAGNTIYF. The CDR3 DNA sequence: TGTGCCATCACTACAGGGGCTGGAAACACCATATATTTT.